These 30 T cell receptor beta chains came from one sample sequenced in a study of T cells after yellow fever vaccination (dated by TCRdb to about 2019). The library relied on 5' RACE. Sequencer: Illumina NovaSeq 6000. Using fastp at Q25 and MiXCR, TCRdb reprocessed the public reads and kept productive beta chains. Each CDR3 protein appears once, grouped with its most common genes and DNA. The sample data list 250,000 to 400,000 distinct CDR3 sequences, and about 4% of these were observed just once. Roughly 24% of the sample is taken by the ten largest. In the paper's terms, the treatment or condition label means: live attenuated yellow fever vaccine strain. The sequencing used PBMCs, collected 5 days after the yellow fever booster vaccination. Receptors were obtained from a man younger than 35 who received the YFV17D yellow fever vaccine.

The sample holds many counts of this clonotype. The genes are TRBV6-5 and TRBJ2-3, with 8 bases fitting TRBD2. With V trimmed by 8 bases and J by 3 bases, 4 bases remained unmatched. This CDR3 region has 13 residues. Germline assignment: CDR1 MNHEY and CDR2 SVGAGI. CDR3 sequence reads: CASGTGGTDTQYF. The CDR3 bases are TGTGCCAGCGGCACGGGAGGGACAGATACGCAGTATTTT.

The chain links TRBV20-1 to TRBJ2-1, with D unclear. This CDR3 has 13 amino acids. V lost 3 bases to trimming and J lost 2 bases, with 8 bases between them. Germline-derived CDR1 and CDR2 are DFQATT and SNEGSKA (reference sequence). The CDR3 DNA reads as TGCAGTGCTAGGGCGGATACCTACAATGAGCAGTTCTTC. Translation: CSARADTYNEQFF.

The chain has TRBV29-1 and TRBJ2-3; 7 bases line up with TRBD1. Germline V CDR1 and CDR2: SQVTM, ANQGSEA. J gave up 0 bases and V 5 bases, and 5 bases lay outside the gene matches. This CDR3 comprises 14 residues. CDR3 DNA: TGCAGCGTTAATTTGGGACAGAGCACAGATACGCAGTATTTT. It translates to CSVNLGQSTDTQYF.

This chain joins TRBV5-4 and TRBJ2-1; 9 nucleotides align to TRBD2. J gave up 5 bases and V 3 bases, and 6 bases lay outside the gene matches. Germline V lookup: CDR1 SGHNT, CDR2 YYREEE (reference sequence). The CDR3 runs to 15 residues. The CDR3 DNA reads TGTGCCAGCAGCTCAGCGGGGGGACCCGACAATGAGCAGTTCTTC. Protein sequence: CASSSAGGPDNEQFF.

This clonotype was counted ten times or more. This chain joins TRBV11-1 and TRBJ2-3; 14 bases match TRBD2. Germline V gene sequence: CDR1 SGHAT, CDR2 FQDESV (reference sequence). Trimming took 3 bases from V and 7 from J; bases not matched to a gene: 6. The CDR3 extends over 16 amino acids. CDR3 sequence (DNA): TGTGCCAGCAGCTTGACTAGCGGGGGGGCCTGGAATACGCAGTATTTT. This sequence encodes CASSLTSGGAWNTQYF.

In its sample, this clonotype was seen a few times. The chain is built from TRBV12-3 or TRBV12-4 and TRBJ1-1; 8 bases match TRBD1. This CDR3 spans 17 amino acids. With V trimmed by 1 base and J by 3 bases, 10 bases remained unmatched. CDR3 bases: TGTGCCAGCAGTTTAGTTGTAGGACAGGGCAGTTACACTGAAGCTTTCTTT. Translated, it gives CASSLVVGQGSYTEAFF.

This clonotype was seen at least ten times. The rearrangement uses TRBV5-1 and TRBJ2-5; D is unresolved. The CDR3 runs to 14 residues. Germline values: CDR1 SGHRS, CDR2 YFSETQ. The V end lost 0 bases, the J end lost 7 bases, and 13 bases lay between the germline ends. In DNA form, the CDR3 reads TGCGCCAGCAGCTTGGATACGGGTGTAGGGACCCAGTACTTC. As protein: CASSLDTGVGTQYF.

This clonotype was found many times. The chain uses TRBV5-1 and TRBJ2-5; TRBD1 is a possible D gene (6 bases). The CDR3 spans 14 residues. Germline V gene sequence: CDR1 SGHRS, CDR2 YFSETQ. V lost 4 bases and J lost 4, with 14 bases in between. The DNA for the CDR3 is TGCGCCAGCAGCCGAACAGGGCCGGGAGAGACCCAGTACTTC. Translating gives CASSRTGPGETQYF.

This clonotype was observed a handful of times. The chain couples TRBV4-2 to TRBJ2-5; 7 bases match TRBD2. This CDR3 is 14 amino acids long. V shed 0 bases, J shed 5 bases, and the junction held 3 bases outside the gene matches. Looked up from germline, CDR1 is LGHNA and CDR2 is YNFKEQ. Here the CDR3 reads CASSQDLGGETQYF. The CDR3 nucleotides read TGTGCCAGCAGCCAAGATCTGGGGGGGGAGACCCAGTACTTC.

This chain links TRBV2 with TRBJ2-1, with D perhaps matching TRBD1 (5 bases). Germline CDR1 and CDR2: SNHLY and FYNNEI. The CDR3 spans 17 residues. V lost 4 bases, J lost 6 bases, and 22 bases lay in between. The CDR3 loop is CASSALPIGALVNEQFF. The CDR3 coding sequence is TGTGCCAGCAGTGCCCTTCCGATTGGGGCTTTAGTCAATGAGCAGTTCTTC. The whole variable domain, remainder taken from reference TRBV2 and TRBJ2-1, is EPEVTQTPSHQVTQMGQEVILRCVPISNHLYFYWYRQILGQKVEFLVSFYNNEISEKSEIFDDQFSVERPDGSNFTLKIRSTKLEDSAMYFCASSALPIGALVNEQFFGPGTRLTVL.

The rearrangement joins TRBV20-1 to TRBJ2-1; D might be TRBD2 (5 bases). The CDR3 runs 13 residues. Trimming removed 4 bases from V and 10 bases from J, with 17 bases in between. Germline assignment: CDR1 DFQATT and CDR2 SNEGSKA (reference sequence). The CDR3 bases are TGCAGTGCTACCCCGGACTCGCCCCCGGAGCAGTTCTTC. Residues: CSATPDSPPEQFF.

This clonotype showed up just a few times. The chain uses TRBV6-5 and TRBJ2-5; TRBD2 might be the D (5 bases). Germline V gene data show CDR1 as MNHEY and CDR2 as SVGAGI. V lost 7 bases and J lost 3, with 21 bases in between. The CDR3 totals 16 residues. The CDR3 DNA sequence: TGTGCCAGCACCCGCCGTCCCCCCCCGGGGAAAGAGACCCAGTACTTC. Translating it yields CASTRRPPPGKETQYF.

This clonotype was detected ten times or more. This rearrangement joins TRBV12-3 or TRBV12-4 to TRBJ2-3, with a weak D call TRBD2 (5 bases). The CDR3 is made up of 13 amino acids. Trimming took 8 bases from V and 2 from J, leaving 11 bases between them. The chain's CDR3 is CASVGSATDTQYF. In nucleotides, the CDR3 is TGTGCCAGCGTGGGTAGCGCCACAGATACGCAGTATTTT.

This clonotype was counted between two and nine times. The germline gene is not matched at one end of the junction; a read error may be the cause. The genes are TRBV12-3 or TRBV12-4 and TRBJ2-7, with D hard to call. This CDR3 contains 16 residues. CDR3 sequence reads: CASSLVARPVSYQQYF. CDR3 bases: TGTGCCAGCAGTTTAGTAGCCCGACCGGTCTCCTACCAGCAGTACTTC.

This clonotype was seen repeatedly, ten times or more. The V gene is TRBV12-3 or TRBV12-4, the J gene TRBJ1-3; D is ambiguous. This CDR3 comprises 16 residues. The V end lost 6 bases, the J end lost 2 bases, and 17 bases lay between the germline ends. The CDR3, as DNA: TGTGCCAGCAGCTACCTAGCCCCATCGACTGGAAACACCATATATTTT. Translation: CASSYLAPSTGNTIYF.

This clonotype has a handful of counts. V is TRBV9 and J is TRBJ2-3, with TRBD2 matching 11 bases. The germline V gene has CDR1 SGDLS and CDR2 YYNGEE. Trimming cost V 0 bases and J 2 bases; bases outside gene matches: 5. The CDR3 consists of 17 residues. The CDR3 coding sequence is TGTGCCAGCAGCGTAGTTTCTAGCGGGGGGCCCACAGATACGCAGTATTTT. Protein product: CASSVVSSGGPTDTQYF.

This clonotype has more than one count but fewer than ten. The rearrangement joins TRBV6-5 to TRBJ2-5, with D possibly being TRBD1 (5 bases). The germline V gene encodes CDR1 MNHEY and CDR2 SVGAGI. The CDR3 loop spans 12 amino acids. V dropped 8 bases and J dropped 5 bases, with 12 bases sitting between them. The CDR3 coding sequence is TGTGCCAGCCTAGGGGTGGACGAGACCCAGTACTTC. Translated: CASLGVDETQYF.

CDR3 sequence reads: CASSFLGQGDTEAFF. CDR3 nucleotides: TGTGCCAGCAGTTTTCTGGGACAGGGGGACACTGAAGCTTTCTTT. The chain employs TRBV5-5 and TRBJ1-1; TRBD1 aligns across 11 bases. V gave up 5 bases and J gave up 3 bases; unmatched junction bases: 6. The CDR3 totals 15 residues. Germline V gene sequence: CDR1 SGHKS, CDR2 YYEKEE (reference sequence).

The gene calls are TRBV7-2 and TRBJ2-1; 7 nucleotides match TRBD1. Per the germline V gene, CDR1 is SGHTA and CDR2 is FQGNSA. The CDR3 loop spans 13 amino acids. V was pared by 5 bases and J by 7 bases, with 5 bases of the junction left unmatched. CDR3 protein: CASSQMTGNEQFF. The CDR3 coding sequence is TGTGCCAGCAGCCAAATGACAGGGAATGAGCAGTTCTTC.

This clonotype showed up many times. The rearrangement links TRBV9 to TRBJ1-4; D is ambiguous. Germline CDR1 and CDR2: SGDLS and YYNGEE. V shed 3 bases and J shed 8 bases, with 11 bases lying between them. The CDR3 runs 13 residues. The DNA for the CDR3 is TGTGCCAGCAGCGGCCCGGGAAGCGAAAAACTGTTTTTT. Translating gives CASSGPGSEKLFF.

V gene TRBV4-1 combines with J gene TRBJ2-2, with D uncertain. Germline V CDR1 and CDR2: MGHRA, YSYEKL. V dropped 4 bases and J dropped 3 bases, with 9 bases sitting between them. This CDR3 has 14 amino acids. The CDR3 DNA reads TGCGCCAGCAGCCCTCGAGGACACACCGGGGAGCTGTTTTTT. Its translation is CASSPRGHTGELFF.

This clonotype occurred many times. The rearrangement links TRBV4-1 to TRBJ2-1, with TRBD2 identical over 13 bases. The J segment lost 5 bases and the V segment lost 6 bases, leaving 4 bases of the junction unmatched. This CDR3 contains 15 residues. Germline V gives CDR1 MGHRA, CDR2 YSYEKL. CDR3 in DNA: TGCGCCAGCAGATCGGGACTAGCGGGGAACAATGAGCAGTTCTTC. This gives the protein CASRSGLAGNNEQFF.

This clonotype was picked up a small number of times. V and J are TRBV4-3 and TRBJ1-2; D ambiguous. V was shortened by 1 base and J by 4 bases, with 16 bases between the two germline ends. Germline V CDR1 and CDR2: LGHNA, YSLEER. The CDR3 runs 16 residues. The CDR3 DNA is TGCGCCAGCAGCCAAGCGTCAGGCAGATCTTTCTATGGCTACACCTTC. Its translation: CASSQASGRSFYGYTF.

At least ten counts were recorded for this clonotype. The chain is built from TRBV7-9 and TRBJ2-7; the D gene could be TRBD1 or TRBD2 (6 bases each). CDR1 SEHNR and CDR2 FQNEAQ come from the germline V gene (reference sequence). V shed 0 bases and J shed 5 bases, with 11 bases lying between them. The CDR3 spans 14 residues. CDR3 bases: TGTGCCAGCAGCTTAGCGGGGGGCGCCGACGAGCAGTACTTC. It translates to CASSLAGGADEQYF.

The V and J genes are TRBV20-1 and TRBJ1-1; the D is unclear. Between the trimmed V and J ends, which lost 8 bases and 5 bases, there was a span of 3 bases. This CDR3 is 8 amino acids long. Germline V CDR1 and CDR2: DFQATT, SNEGSKA (reference sequence). As DNA, the CDR3 is TGCAGTCCTACTGAAGCTTTCTTT. Residues: CSPTEAFF.

This chain uses TRBV18 with TRBJ1-4; no reliable D call. This CDR3 is 15 amino acids long. The germline gives CDR1 KGHSH, CDR2 LQKENI. Trimming left V 4 bases short and J 7 bases short, with 16 bases between. The chain's CDR3 is CASSQVAAPSEKLFF. The CDR3 region has the DNA TGTGCCAGCTCACAAGTCGCGGCCCCGAGTGAAAAACTGTTTTTT.

The V call is TRBV7-2, the J call TRBJ1-3; weak D call: TRBD1 (5 bases). V dropped 8 bases and J dropped 0 bases, with 8 bases sitting between them. Germline loops: CDR1 SGHTA, CDR2 FQGNSA. The CDR3 totals 13 residues. The CDR3 DNA reads as TGTGCCAGCTCGGGACGCTCTGGAAACACCATATATTTT. Translated: CASSGRSGNTIYF.

This clonotype was found many times. This chain links TRBV10-2 with TRBJ2-7, with D tentatively TRBD1 (6 bases). V was trimmed by 4 bases and J by 4 bases, leaving 14 bases between them. The length of the CDR3 is 14 residues. Germline loops: CDR1 WSHSY, CDR2 SAAADI. The CDR3 spells CASSVTGSRYEQYF. Written as DNA, the CDR3 is TGCGCCAGCAGTGTGACAGGTTCAAGGTACGAGCAGTACTTC.

This rearrangement joins TRBV7-9 to TRBJ1-5; D ambiguous. Germline assignment: CDR1 SEHNR and CDR2 FQNEAQ (reference sequence). This CDR3 region has 14 residues. V lost 1 base to trimming and J lost 1 base, with 5 bases between them. Here the CDR3 reads CASSLESSNQPQHF. DNA for the CDR3: TGTGCCAGCAGCTTAGAATCAAGCAATCAGCCCCAGCATTTT.

This clonotype was counted a few times. The rearrangement joins TRBV28 to TRBJ1-2; TRBD1 is a possible D gene (5 bases). Trimming cost V 5 bases and J 4 bases, with 11 bases left between them. The CDR3 length is 13 residues. CDR1 and CDR2 from the germline V gene are MDHEN and SYDVKM. The CDR3 sequence: CASSGASGYGYTF. CDR3 DNA: TGTGCCAGCAGTGGGGCCTCGGGCTATGGCTACACCTTC.